A selection of T cell receptor beta chains follows, all from one sample in a study of siplizumab effects on memory and regulatory T cells. Assay used: immunoSEQ multiplex PCR; TCRdb lists only in-frame clones, some missing. The sample yields 90,000 to 110,000 clones, 92% seen once. The material sequenced was Tregs sorted from blood. These receptors were collected from a human donor in good health. Each CDR3 is given with its conserved first and last residue. Each record gives: J gene, clone size, D gene, V gene, CDR3 protein, CDR3 DNA. A D gene is named only where the DNA matches it firmly. Size tells how often a clone was seen (once, few, many) or the class of an expanded clone, and some rows leave it out.

TRBJ1-1 . . TRBV27 CASSFLGAEAFF TGTGCCAGCAGTTTCTTGGGCGCTGAAGCTTTCTTT
TRBJ2-1 . . TRBV10-3 CAISVGKGPGDNEQFF TGTGCCATCAGTGTGGGGAAAGGACCTGGCGACAATGAGCAGTTCTTC
TRBJ1-1 . . TRBV18 CASSPSGTRNTEAFF TGTGCCAGCTCACCATCCGGGACTCGGAACACTGAAGCTTTCTTT
TRBJ2-5 . . TRBV9 CASSVGPAGTQYF TGTGCCAGCAGCGTGGGACCCGCTGGGACCCAGTACTTC
TRBJ1-1 . . TRBV6-1 CASSAGLSTEAFF TGTGCCAGCAGTGCGGGACTCAGCACTGAAGCTTTCTTT
TRBJ2-7 . TRBD2 TRBV6-5 CASGGLAEQYEQYF TGTGCCAGCGGGGGACTAGCGGAACAATACGAGCAGTACTTC
TRBJ1-1 . TRBD1 TRBV5-1 CASSLVGQGASTEAFF TGCGCCAGCAGCTTGGTGGGTCAGGGGGCTTCCACTGAAGCTTTCTTT
TRBJ1-5 . . TRBV6-5 CASSYDTTNQPQHF TGTGCCAGCAGTTACGATACGACAAATCAGCCCCAGCATTTT
TRBJ1-4 . . TRBV29-1 CSVVTATNEKLFF TGCAGCGTTGTGACAGCTACTAATGAAAAACTGTTTTTT
TRBJ1-2 . TRBD1 TRBV5-1 CASREAGTGAVGYTF TGCGCCAGCAGGGAGGCCGGGACAGGGGCTGTTGGCTACACCTTC
TRBJ1-1 . TRBD1 TRBV18 CASSPGTELTQYAFF TGTGCCAGCTCACCAGGGACAGAGCTAACCCAGTATGCTTTCTTT
TRBJ2-3 . . TRBV20-1 CSAIVRETQYF TGCAGTGCTATAGTTCGCGAAACGCAGTATTTT
TRBJ2-3 once . TRBV15 CATSRDSLAPDTQYF TGTGCCACCAGCAGAGATTCGCTAGCCCCGGATACGCAGTATTTT
TRBJ1-4 . . TRBV5-1 CASSLLIIDGGTNEKLFF TGCGCCAGCAGCTTACTCATCATCGATGGGGGGACTAATGAAAAACTGTTTTTT
TRBJ2-7 . TRBD1 TRBV11-2 CASSLDHRGYEQYF TGTGCCAGCAGCTTGGATCACAGGGGGTACGAGCAGTACTTC
TRBJ2-3 once . TRBV29-1 CSVELAASTDTQYF TGCAGCGTTGAATTGGCGGCTAGCACAGATACGCAGTATTTT
TRBJ2-6 . . TRBV6-5 CASSRGANVLTF TGTGCCAGCAGTCGGGGGGCCAACGTCCTGACTTTC
TRBJ2-3 . . TRBV11-2 CASSSQGTDTQYF TGTGCCAGCAGCTCCCAGGGCACAGATACGCAGTATTTT
TRBJ2-5 . . TRBV14 CASSHVSETQYF TGTGCCAGCAGCCATGTTTCGGAGACCCAGTACTTC
TRBJ1-1 . . TRBV10-2 CASSEGSGTEAFF TGCGCCAGCAGTGAAGGGAGTGGAACTGAAGCTTTCTTT
TRBJ2-7 once . TRBV7-6 CASSPLLGEQYF TGTGCCAGCAGCCCCCTTCTAGGCGAGCAGTACTTC
TRBJ1-1 . . TRBV11-3 CASSSTTGEAFF TGTGCCAGCAGCTCGACGACTGGAGAAGCTTTCTTT
TRBJ2-1 once . TRBV19 CASSTNRGGFEQFF TGTGCCAGTAGTACAAACAGGGGGGGGTTTGAGCAGTTCTTC
TRBJ1-5 . . TRBV19 CASSPQGPRQPQHF TGTGCCAGTAGTCCTCAGGGACCCAGGCAGCCCCAGCATTTT
TRBJ1-2 . . TRBV6-5 CASSSGGHDYGYTF TGTGCCAGCAGTTCGGGGGGGCACGACTATGGCTACACCTTC
TRBJ2-5 . . TRBV11-2 CASTQRRASQETQYF TGTGCCAGCACCCAACGGAGGGCGTCTCAAGAGACCCAGTACTTC
TRBJ1-1 . TRBD1 TRBV7-6 CASSLDADRVGRRDTEAFF TGTGCCAGCAGCTTAGACGCTGACAGGGTAGGGAGGAGGGATACTGAAGCTTTCTTT
TRBJ1-4 . TRBD1 TRBV19 CASRQQGTTNEKLFF TGTGCCAGTAGACAACAGGGGACGACTAATGAAAAACTGTTTTTT
TRBJ1-2 once . TRBV6-6 CASTNPGSNGYTF TGTGCCAGCACTAACCCGGGATCCAATGGCTACACCTTC
TRBJ2-1 once TRBD2 TRBV28 CASRPGLARVQFF TGTGCCAGCAGACCGGGACTAGCACGGGTACAGTTCTTC
TRBJ1-1 . . TRBV6-1 CASSVGQRGTMNTEAFF TGTGCCAGCAGTGTTGGACAGAGGGGTACCATGAACACTGAAGCTTTCTTT
TRBJ2-7 . . TRBV6-5 CASSYSETGSGEQYF TGTGCCAGCAGTTACTCGGAGACTGGTAGTGGGGAGCAGTACTTC
TRBJ1-2 . TRBD1 TRBV19 CASSGSGTGGSGYTF TGTGCCAGTAGTGGCTCAGGGACAGGGGGCTCTGGCTACACCTTC
TRBJ2-1 . TRBD2 TRBV6-1 CASVRLAGFSNEQFF TGTGCCAGCGTTAGACTAGCGGGATTTAGTAATGAGCAGTTCTTC
TRBJ1-1 . . TRBV27 CASSLRTLFGDGPNTEAFF TGTGCCAGCAGTCTCAGGACACTATTTGGGGACGGACCAAACACTGAAGCTTTCTTT
TRBJ1-2 . . TRBV2 CAPGGVTF TGTGCCCCGGGCGGGGTTACCTTC
TRBJ1-2 . TRBD1 TRBV28 CASSLGSQGANYGYTF TGTGCCAGCAGTTTAGGATCCCAGGGGGCTAACTATGGCTACACCTTC
TRBJ2-1 . . TRBV6-1 CASPRAYNEQFF TGTGCCAGCCCCCGGGCATACAATGAGCAGTTCTTC
TRBJ2-5 . . TRBV6-4 CASSARGGKGETQYF TGTGCCAGCAGTGCCCGGGGTGGGAAGGGGGAGACCCAGTACTTC
TRBJ1-1 . . TRBV11-1 CASSLSSRANTEAFF TGTGCCAGCAGCTTATCTTCCAGGGCGAACACTGAAGCTTTCTTT